The 6 T cell receptor beta chains given below trace back to one sample, sequenced in a study of control samples from healthy donors and cancer patients. Here immunoSEQ multiplex PCR was the method, and the copy in TCRdb shows in-frame clones only, minus some. The repertoire holds under 450,000 clones, about nine tenths seen once, with 5.5% to 7.5% in the top ten. Sequenced sample: PBMCs. These receptors were collected from a man in his forties with head and neck cancer.

The chain uses TRBV7-8 and TRBJ2-1, with TRBD2 identical over 8 bases. CDR3 length equals 16 residues. The V gene's germline CDR1 is SGHVS and CDR2 FQNEAQ. The ends lost 6 bases at V and 0 bases at J; junction bases unmatched: 7. Written as DNA, the CDR3 is TGTGCCAGCAGTTCAAAAAGCGGGAGCTCCTACAATGAGCAGTTCTTC. Amino acids: CASSSKSGSSYNEQFF.

The rearrangement links TRBV28 to TRBJ2-6, with 7 bases matching TRBD1. This CDR3 has 17 residues. The J segment lost 4 bases and the V segment lost 5 bases, leaving 11 bases of the junction unmatched. CDR1 and CDR2 (germline): MDHEN, SYDVKM. CDR3 residues: CASSPPRQGIGANVLTF. The CDR3 DNA follows: TGTGCCAGCAGTCCCCCCCGACAGGGAATAGGGGCCAACGTCCTGACTTTC.

V gene TRBV4-3 combines with J gene TRBJ1-4; 7 nucleotides line up with TRBD1. V trimming: 1 base; J trimming: 9 bases; junction bases outside the gene matches: 17. Germline CDR1 LGHNA, CDR2 YSLEER. The CDR3 loop spans 18 amino acids. The CDR3 loop is CASSQGPPDRAQGQKLFF. CDR3 nucleotide sequence: TGCGCCAGCAGCCAAGGACCCCCAGACAGGGCACAAGGTCAAAAACTGTTTTTT.

The chain joins TRBV5-1 to TRBJ2-5; TRBD2 matches 11 bases. CDR3 length: 16 residues. The V gene end was trimmed by 5 bases and the J gene end by 2 bases; junction bases not matched to a gene: 8. The germline gives CDR1 SGHRS, CDR2 YFSETQ. DNA for the CDR3: TGCGCCAGCAGAATGGCGGCTAGCGGGGGGCAAGAGACCCAGTACTTC. Translating it yields CASRMAASGGQETQYF.

The chain is built from TRBV27 and TRBJ2-1; 10 bases agree with TRBD2. CDR1 and CDR2 (germline): MNHEY, SMNVEV (reference sequence). J lost 0 bases, V lost 5 bases, and 4 bases had no gene match. There are 16 residues in the CDR3. Here the CDR3 reads CASSGLAGVSYNEQFF. The CDR3, as DNA: TGTGCCAGCAGTGGCCTAGCGGGAGTCTCCTACAATGAGCAGTTCTTC.

The CDR3 sequence: CASSDSTSNLGEQYF. CDR3 nucleotide sequence: TGTGCCAGCAGTGATTCGACTAGCAATCTAGGCGAGCAGTACTTC. The chain employs TRBV5-8 and TRBJ2-7; 7 bases are shared with TRBD2. With 5 bases clipped from V and 6 bases from J, the junction kept 14 bases outside the gene matches. This CDR3 is 15 amino acids long. Germline CDR1 and CDR2: SGHTS and YDEGEE.